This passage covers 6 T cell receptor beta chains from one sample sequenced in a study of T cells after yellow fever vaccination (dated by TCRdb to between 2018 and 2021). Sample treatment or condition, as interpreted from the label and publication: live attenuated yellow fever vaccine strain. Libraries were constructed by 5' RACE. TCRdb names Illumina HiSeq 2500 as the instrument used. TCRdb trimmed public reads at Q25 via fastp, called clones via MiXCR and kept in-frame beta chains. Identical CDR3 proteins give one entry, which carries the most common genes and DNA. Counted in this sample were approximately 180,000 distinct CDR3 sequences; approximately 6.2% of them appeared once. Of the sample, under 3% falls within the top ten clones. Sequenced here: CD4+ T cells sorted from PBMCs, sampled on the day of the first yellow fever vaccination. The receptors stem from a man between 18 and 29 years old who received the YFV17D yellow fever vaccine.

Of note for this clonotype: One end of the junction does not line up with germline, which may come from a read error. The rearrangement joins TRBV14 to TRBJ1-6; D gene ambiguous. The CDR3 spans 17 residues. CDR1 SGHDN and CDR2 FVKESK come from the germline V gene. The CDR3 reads CATSQVLTSGNSSPLHF. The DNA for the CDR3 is TGTGCCACCAGCCAAGTTCTCACCTCGGGGAACTCTTCACCCCTCCACTTT.

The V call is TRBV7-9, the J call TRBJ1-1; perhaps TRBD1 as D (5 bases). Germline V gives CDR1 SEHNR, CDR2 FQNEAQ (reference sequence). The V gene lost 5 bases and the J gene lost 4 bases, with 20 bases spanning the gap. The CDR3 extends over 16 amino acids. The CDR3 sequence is CASSPGGGYDSTEAFF. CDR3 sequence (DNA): TGTGCCAGCAGCCCCGGCGGGGGTTATGATAGCACTGAAGCTTTCTTT.

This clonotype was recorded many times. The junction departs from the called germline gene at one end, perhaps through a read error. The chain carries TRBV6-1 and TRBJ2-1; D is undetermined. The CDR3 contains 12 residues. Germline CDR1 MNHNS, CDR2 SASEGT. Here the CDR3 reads CASREGYNEQFF. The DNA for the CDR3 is TGTGCCAGCAGAGAAGGCTACAATGAGCAGTTCTTC.

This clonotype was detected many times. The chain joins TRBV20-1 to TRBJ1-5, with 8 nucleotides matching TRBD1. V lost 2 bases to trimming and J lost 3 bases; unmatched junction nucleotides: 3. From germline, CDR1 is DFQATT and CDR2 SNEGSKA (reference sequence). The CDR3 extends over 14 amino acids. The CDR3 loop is CSARQGANNQPQHF. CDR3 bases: TGCAGTGCTAGACAGGGGGCTAACAATCAGCCCCAGCATTTT.

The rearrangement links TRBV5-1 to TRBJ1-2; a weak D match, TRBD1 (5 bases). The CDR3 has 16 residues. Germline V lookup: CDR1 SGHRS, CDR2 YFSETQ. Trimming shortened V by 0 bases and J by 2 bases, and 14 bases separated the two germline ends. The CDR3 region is CASSLGTLNLNYGYTF. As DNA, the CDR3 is TGCGCCAGCAGCTTGGGGACACTCAATCTAAACTATGGCTACACCTTC.

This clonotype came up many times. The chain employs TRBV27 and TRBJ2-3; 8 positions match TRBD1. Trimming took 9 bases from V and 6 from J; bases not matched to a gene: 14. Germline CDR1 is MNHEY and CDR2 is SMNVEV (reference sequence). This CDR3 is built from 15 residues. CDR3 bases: TGTGCCAGTCAAATCAGGGGGCGACGAGGGGATACGCAGTATTTT. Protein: CASQIRGRRGDTQYF.